This TCR beta chain was retrieved from a study of blood T cell repertoires in COVID-19. Study information: COVID-19 samples from acute and convalescent phases originated in the United States, Italy and Spain.

Trimming took 0 bases from V and 5 from J; bases not matched to a gene: 8. Germline V gene sequence: CDR1 MGHRA, CDR2 YSYEKL. The CDR3 covers 17 residues. Authors' methods: Estimation of nucleated cell counts was performed using reference gene primer amplification. Profiled with immunoSEQ multiplex PCR; TCRdb holds only in-frame clones, not every one. That table supplies the V and J calls and clone size; D and trimming were determined from the DNA. Of some 37,000 clones detected, roughly 88% appear once; the ten largest clones hold approximately 8.1%. The sequenced sample was peripheral blood. The clonotype originates from a woman aged 65 to 85 with acute or convalescent COVID-19. The chain is built from TRBV4-1 and TRBJ2-1, with 9 bases aligning to TRBD2. In nucleotides, the CDR3 is TGCGCCAGCAGCCAAGACCGGACTAGCGAGTCCCACAATGAGCAGTTCTTC. It is translated as CASSQDRTSESHNEQFF.